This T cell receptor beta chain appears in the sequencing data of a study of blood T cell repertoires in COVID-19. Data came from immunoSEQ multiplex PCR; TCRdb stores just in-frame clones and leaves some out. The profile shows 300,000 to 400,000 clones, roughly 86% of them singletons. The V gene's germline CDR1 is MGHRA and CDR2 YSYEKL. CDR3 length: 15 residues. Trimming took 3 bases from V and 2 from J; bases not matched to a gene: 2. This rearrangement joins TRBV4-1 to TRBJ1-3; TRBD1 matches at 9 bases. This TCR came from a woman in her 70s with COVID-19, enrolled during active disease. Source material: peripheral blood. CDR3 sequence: CASSQGTGTGNTIYF. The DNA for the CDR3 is TGCGCCAGCAGCCAGGGGACAGGGACTGGAAACACCATATATTTT.